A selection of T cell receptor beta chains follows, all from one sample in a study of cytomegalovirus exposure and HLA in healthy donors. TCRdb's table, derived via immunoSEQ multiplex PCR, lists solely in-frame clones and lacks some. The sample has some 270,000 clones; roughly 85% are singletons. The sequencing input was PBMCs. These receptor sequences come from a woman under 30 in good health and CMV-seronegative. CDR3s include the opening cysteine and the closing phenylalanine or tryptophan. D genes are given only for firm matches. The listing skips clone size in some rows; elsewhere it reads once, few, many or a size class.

TGTGCCAGCACCCTTAGCGGGGGGTCCTACGAGCAGTACTTC	CASTLSGGSYEQYF	TRBD2	TRBJ2-7	TRBV7-2	-
TGTGCCAGCAGTTACTCGCGCGGGAGTAGCGATGAGCAGTTCTTC	CASSYSRGSSDEQFF	TRBD2	TRBJ2-1	TRBV6-5	-
TGTGCTAGTGGTTTGGCCCCATCCGACAGGGTAGGGTCCTACGAGCAGTACTTC	CASGLAPSDRVGSYEQYF	TRBD1	TRBJ2-7	TRBV12-5	-
TGCGCCAGCAGCCAACAGGGGGGTAGCACTGAAGCTTTCTTT	CASSQQGGSTEAFF	TRBD1	TRBJ1-1	TRBV4-1	-
TGTGCCAGTACTCTTAGCGGTGGAGCCAAAAACATTCAGTACTTC	CASTLSGGAKNIQYF	-	TRBJ2-4	TRBV19	-
TGTGCCAGCAGCTCAGCGGGAGCGAACACCGGGGAGCTGTTTTTT	CASSSAGANTGELFF	TRBD2	TRBJ2-2	TRBV5-6	-
TGTGCCAGCAGCTTACGGGGGAATCAGCCCCAGCATTTT	CASSLRGNQPQHF	-	TRBJ1-5	TRBV7-2	-
TGTGCCAGCAGCTTAACGGGAGCCTACAATGAGCAGTTCTTC	CASSLTGAYNEQFF	-	TRBJ2-1	TRBV7-9	-
TGCGCCAGCAGTGAGGGAGCCCCCGGCAGTCCACCTAACTATGGCTACACCTTC	CASSEGAPGSPPNYGYTF	-	TRBJ1-2	TRBV10-1	-
TGCGCCAGCGGCCCCGGACAGGTAAAAGAGACCCAGTACTTC	CASGPGQVKETQYF	TRBD1	TRBJ2-5	TRBV5-1	-
TGTGCCAGCAGTTTATCGCGGGGGTTATACAATGAGCAGTTCTTC	CASSLSRGLYNEQFF	TRBD2	TRBJ2-1	TRBV28	-
TGTGCCAGCAGCTTGGGGACAGGGCTAGAGACCCAGTACTTC	CASSLGTGLETQYF	TRBD1	TRBJ2-5	TRBV7-8	once
TGTGCCAGCAGGCGGGAGTTCGACGAGCAGTACTTC	CASRREFDEQYF	TRBD2	TRBJ2-7	TRBV28	once
TGTGCCAGCACTACCCGGGACACCTCCTACGAGCAGTACTTC	CASTTRDTSYEQYF	-	TRBJ2-7	TRBV6-6	-
TGCGCCAGCAGTGGACTAGCGGGAGGAATCACAGATACGCAGTATTTT	CASSGLAGGITDTQYF	TRBD2	TRBJ2-3	TRBV10-1	-
TGTGCCAGCAGCTTTGGGTGGGGGAGGGCCGCCGAGCAGTACTTC	CASSFGWGRAAEQYF	TRBD2	TRBJ2-7	TRBV5-4	-
TGCACCAGCAGGCCAGGGGGACGTTGGACTGAAGCTTTCTTT	CTSRPGGRWTEAFF	-	TRBJ1-1	TRBV1	few
TGCAGCGTTGAAATATCAAACATCCCCACAGATACGCAGTATTTT	CSVEISNIPTDTQYF	-	TRBJ2-3	TRBV29-1	-